A single T cell receptor (beta chain) is shown here with its context. The CDR3 covers 14 residues. Germline CDR1 and CDR2: SEHNR and FQNEAQ (reference sequence). The junction had 4 bases not matched to a gene; V was cut back by 1 base and J by 6 bases. The data belong to a study of T cell changes during pregnancy in multiple sclerosis. Clones were read by immunoSEQ multiplex PCR, and TCRdb kept only the in-frame ones, dropping some. Of tens of thousands of clones listed, around nine tenths are singletons. This TCR derives from a female donor in good health, enrolled as a control in a pregnancy study. The chain couples TRBV7-9 to TRBJ1-2, with 8 bases aligning to TRBD1. The specimen comprised peripheral blood, sampled after pregnancy. The CDR3 bases are TGTGCCAGCAGCTTAGGAGGACAGGGTCATGGCTACACCTTC. Residues: CASSLGGQGHGYTF.